This T cell receptor beta chain was captured by sequencing in a study of T-cell memory formation after mild COVID-19. TCRdb fed the 5' RACE reads into MiXCR, producing one record per CDR3 protein. This table has 390,000 or so distinct CDR3 sequences, about 15% appearing once. This clonotype has only a few counts. Its cognate antigen is unknown. CDR1 and CDR2 from the germline V gene are SGHTA and FQGTGA. V lost 10 bases and J 11 bases, leaving 9 bases between the germline ends. The CDR3 runs to 10 residues. Whole-study results and caveats: Pre-infection memory harbored some responding clones, suggesting cross-reactive memory joined. Contracting CD4+ clones lay largely in CM and EM, with CD8+ ones residing in EMRA.

The clonotype originates from a young man who had mild COVID-19 (a few samples of this study predate the infection). Cell type and time point are not known. The sequencing sample was made of PBMCs or a T cell subset sorted from them (not recorded which). The chain joins TRBV7-3 to TRBJ1-6, with unresolved D. CDR3 region: CAMNRTPLHF. The DNA for the CDR3 is TGTGCCATGAACCGGACACCCCTCCACTTT.